These 23 T cell receptor beta chains were all obtained from the same sample, sequenced in a study of OX40 agonist ivuxolimab in advanced cancers. The library was made by the immunoSEQ multiplex PCR assay. TCRdb carries this immuneACCESS record with in-frame sequences only. Its versions omit some clonotypes, under half of them owing to an unresolved V gene in the studies checked, with the rest unexplained. The sample table holds some 39,000 clones, of which around 89% were seen once. Jointly, the top ten make up 4% of the sample. The material was CD4+ or CD8+ T cells sorted from blood, obtained in a trial of the OX40 agonist ivuxolimab. All receptors come from an adult with an advanced solid tumor such as melanoma, head and neck, liver or kidney cancer.

The table lists this clone with a count of one. The chain joins TRBV2 to TRBJ2-2; 9 bases are a match to TRBD1. CDR1 is SNHLY, CDR2 FYNNEI, per germline. This CDR3 region has 16 residues. V was pared by 4 bases and J by 4 bases, with 7 bases of the junction left unmatched. The CDR3 bases are TGTGCCAGCAGTGGTTTCGGGACAGGGATCACCGGGGAGCTGTTTTTT. It codes for CASSGFGTGITGELFF.

The chain recombines TRBV28 with TRBJ1-1, with D unclear. CDR1 and CDR2 from the germline V gene are MDHEN and SYDVKM. CDR3 length equals 14 residues. The V and J ends lost 1 base and 1 base respectively, with 7 bases between them. The DNA for the CDR3 is TGTGCCAGCAGTTTATACCCACAGAACACTGAAGCTTTCTTT. Protein sequence: CASSLYPQNTEAFF.

The V gene is TRBV7-7, the J gene TRBJ2-2; D is tentatively TRBD1 or TRBD2 (6 bases each). Germline V lookup: CDR1 SSHAT, CDR2 FNYEAQ (reference sequence). This CDR3 contains 14 residues. The CDR3 reads CASGRGAGTGELFF. CDR3 nucleotide sequence: TGTGCTAGCGGAAGGGGGGCAGGCACCGGGGAGCTGTTTTTT. Full variable domain (outside the CDR3, taken from reference TRBV7-7 and TRBJ2-2): GAGVSQSPRYKVTKRGQDVTLRCDPISSHATLYWYQQALGQGPEFLTYFNYEAQPDKSGLPSDRFSAERPEGSISTLTIQRTEQRDSAMYRCASGRGAGTGELFFGEGSRLTVL.

The V call is TRBV30, the J call TRBJ2-3; D may be TRBD1 or TRBD2 (5 bases each). V was pared by 3 bases and J by 1 base, with 8 bases between. The germline CDR1 and CDR2 sequences are GTSNPN and SVGIG (reference sequence). This CDR3 comprises 13 residues. CDR3 sequence: CAWSGDGTDTQYF. The CDR3 region has the DNA TGTGCCTGGAGCGGGGACGGCACAGATACGCAGTATTTT. Variable domain in full (rest from reference TRBV30 and TRBJ2-3): SQTIHQWPATLVQPVGSPLSLECTVEGTSNPNLYWYRQAAGRGLQLLFYSVGIGQISSEVPQNLSASRPQDRQFILSSKKLLLSDSGFYLCAWSGDGTDTQYFGPGTRLTVL.

The rearrangement uses TRBV7-3 and TRBJ2-3, with unresolved D. Trimming took off 4 bases at V and 5 bases at J, with 10 bases between the two ends. Germline V lookup: CDR1 SGHTA, CDR2 FQGTGA. This CDR3 spans 13 amino acids. The CDR3 spells CASSSTLGDTQYF. CDR3 DNA: TGTGCCAGCAGCTCAACTTTGGGAGATACGCAGTATTTT.

The J gene is TRBJ2-7, the V gene TRBV5-1; no clear D gene. CDR3 length: 15 amino acids. CDR1 SGHRS and CDR2 YFSETQ come from the germline V gene. Trimming shortened V by 0 bases and J by 2 bases, and 12 bases separated the two germline ends. The CDR3 nucleotides are TGCGCCAGCAGCTTGGGACCTACTTCTACCTACGAGCAGTACTTC. It yields the protein CASSLGPTSTYEQYF.

The chain links TRBV30 to TRBJ1-5, with 12 bases identical to TRBD1. The CDR3 has 18 residues. Germline trimming cut 0 bases from V and 0 bases from J; bases unmatched to any gene: 6. CDR1 is GTSNPN and CDR2 is SVGIG in the germline V gene (reference sequence). In DNA, the CDR3 is TGTGCCTGGAGTGTAAGGGACAGGGGGCTTTATAGCAATCAGCCCCAGCATTTT. As protein: CAWSVRDRGLYSNQPQHF.

The CDR3 DNA sequence: TGTGCCAGCGCGAACATTGACAGGGCCTCGTCCTACGAGCAGTACTTC. Amino acid sequence: CASANIDRASSYEQYF. The V and J genes are TRBV18 and TRBJ2-7; the match to TRBD1 covers 7 bases. This CDR3 has 16 amino acids. CDR1 KGHSH and CDR2 LQKENI come from the germline V gene. Trimming at V came to 8 bases and at J to 1 base, leaving 14 bases not matched to a gene.

V usage is TRBV18 and J usage is TRBJ1-1; TRBD1 might be the D (5 bases). The V gene lost 6 bases and the J gene lost 2 bases, with 19 bases spanning the gap. CDR3 length: 16 amino acids. Germline CDR1 and CDR2: KGHSH and LQKENI. In nucleotides, the CDR3 is TGTGCCAGCTCGAAGGAGGGGCAGCAGATTAACACTGAAGCTTTCTTT. Encoded protein: CASSKEGQQINTEAFF.

This clone was picked up one time. The V gene is TRBV5-1, the J gene TRBJ2-5; D call uncertain. The CDR3 contains 13 residues. V lost 4 bases and J lost 5, with 12 bases in between. Germline-derived CDR1 and CDR2 are SGHRS and YFSETQ. CDR3 bases: TGCGCCAGCAGCCAAATTGTCGGCGAGACCCAGTACTTC. As protein: CASSQIVGETQYF.

The chain uses TRBV18 and TRBJ2-7; D is undetermined. V lost 2 bases and J 5 bases, leaving 7 bases between the germline ends. Germline CDR1 KGHSH, CDR2 LQKENI. The CDR3 has 12 residues. CDR3: CASSPREDEQYF. The CDR3 DNA is TGTGCCAGCTCACCAAGGGAAGACGAGCAGTACTTC.

The chain is built from TRBV10-1 and TRBJ2-7; D is unresolved. Trimming cost V 8 bases and J 5 bases, with 7 bases left between them. Germline assignment: CDR1 WNHNN and CDR2 SYGVQD (reference sequence). The CDR3 length is 10 residues. CDR3 residues: CASLFNEQYF. The DNA for the CDR3 is TGCGCCAGCCTATTTAACGAGCAGTACTTC.

V gene TRBV27 combines with J gene TRBJ1-5; D is undetermined. Germline V CDR1 and CDR2: MNHEY, SMNVEV (reference sequence). Trimming took off 2 bases at V and 9 bases at J, with 14 bases between the two ends. This CDR3 has 14 residues. The DNA of the CDR3 is TGTGCCAGCAGTTTACTTGCAGATGAGCGGCCCCAGCATTTT. Translating gives CASSLLADERPQHF.

The V call is TRBV7-3, the J call TRBJ2-6; D gene ambiguous. The V and J ends lost 5 bases and 2 bases respectively, with 10 bases between them. Per the germline V gene, CDR1 is SGHTA and CDR2 is FQGTGA. There are 15 residues in the CDR3. CDR3: CASSPSVAGANVLTF. CDR3 DNA sequence: TGTGCCAGCAGCCCCTCGGTGGCTGGGGCCAACGTCCTGACTTTC.

This clone is a singleton in its sample. The V call is TRBV9, the J call TRBJ1-1; D is ambiguous. The CDR3 sequence is 13 residues long. Germline CDR1 SGDLS, CDR2 YYNGEE. Trimming took 0 bases from V and 0 from J, leaving 3 bases between them. The CDR3 DNA is TGTGCCAGCAGCGTAGATGTGAACACTGAAGCTTTCTTT. Translated: CASSVDVNTEAFF.

The table lists this clone with a few counts. The chain employs TRBV11-2 and TRBJ2-2; D is ambiguous. This CDR3 has 12 residues. Germline values: CDR1 SGHAT, CDR2 FQNNGV. V lost 4 bases, J lost 6 bases, and 6 bases lay in between. The CDR3 nucleotides read TGTGCCAGCAGCTCCGCGGCCGGGGAGCTGTTTTTT. Translation: CASSSAAGELFF.

Turning to this clone: Compared with germline, one end of the junction differs, possibly owing to a read error. The chain uses TRBV5-1 and TRBJ2-7; TRBD2 agrees at 9 bases. Germline V CDR1 and CDR2: SGHRS, YFSETQ. The CDR3 is made up of 15 amino acids. The CDR3, as DNA: TGCACCAGCAGCTTCCAAGCGGGGGGTCCCTACGAGCAGTACTTC. It encodes CTSSFQAGGPYEQYF.

In this sample, this clone turned up once. J is TRBJ2-2 and V is TRBV7-2; D is undetermined. Trimming shortened V by 5 bases and J by 4 bases, and 14 bases separated the two germline ends. Germline lookup yields CDR1 SGHTA and CDR2 FQGNSA. CDR3 length: 15 residues. The CDR3 bases are TGTGCCAGCAGCCCCGCAGTCACGACCACCGGGGAGCTGTTTTTT. Encoded protein: CASSPAVTTTGELFF.

The CDR3, as DNA: TGTGCCAGCAGCTCCCGCCGCCAGGGGGCCTACGAGCAGTACTTC. Translation gives CASSSRRQGAYEQYF. The rearrangement joins TRBV13 to TRBJ2-7; 7 nucleotides line up with TRBD1. Germline V gene data show CDR1 as PRHDT and CDR2 as FYEKMQ (reference sequence). With V trimmed by 4 bases and J by 2 bases, 8 bases remained unmatched. The CDR3 loop spans 15 amino acids.

The chain combines TRBV18 with TRBJ2-5; TRBD1 matches at 8 bases. CDR1 KGHSH and CDR2 LQKENI come from the germline V gene. This CDR3 has 15 amino acids. V was pared by 3 bases and J by 3 bases, with 6 bases of the junction left unmatched. CDR3 sequence (DNA): TGTGCCAGCTCACCCGACACAGGGGGTGAAGAGACCCAGTACTTC. Translating it yields CASSPDTGGEETQYF.

The rearrangement uses TRBV2 and TRBJ1-5, with 8 bases lining up with TRBD1. The J segment lost 8 bases and the V segment lost 5 bases, leaving 8 bases of the junction unmatched. The CDR3 is made up of 14 amino acids. Germline V lookup: CDR1 SNHLY, CDR2 FYNNEI. This CDR3 reads CASSHGQGGKPQHF. CDR3 bases: TGTGCCAGCAGTCACGGACAGGGAGGGAAGCCCCAGCATTTT.

This clone was picked up a small number of times. The CDR3 DNA reads as TGTGCCAGCCCCACCCCGCAGTTCTTC. This encodes CASPTPQFF. The chain has TRBV28 and TRBJ2-1; D is uncertain. The V gene's germline CDR1 is MDHEN and CDR2 SYDVKM. The CDR3 extends over 9 amino acids. Trimming cost V 8 bases and J 12 bases, with 8 bases left between them.

In DNA form, the CDR3 reads TGTGCCAGCAGTTTATTAGCTAATCAGCCCCAGCATTTT. It codes for CASSLLANQPQHF. The J gene is TRBJ1-5, the V gene TRBV28, with no clear D. The V and J ends lost 1 base and 4 bases respectively, with 5 bases between them. This CDR3 contains 13 residues. The V gene's germline CDR1 is MDHEN and CDR2 SYDVKM.